The sequence of this T cell receptor beta chain was determined in a study of shared clonotypes between healthy human individuals. Terminally differentiated effector memory CD45RA+ cells were left out of the naive CD8 fraction, which was CD45RO-negative and positively selected for CCR7. Germline V lookup: CDR1 SNHLY, CDR2 FYNNEI. The CDR3 extends over 12 amino acids. Trimming shortened V by 6 bases and J by 6 bases, and 9 bases separated the two germline ends. Points on this clone: The same CDR3 also results from other DNA sequences found in this sample.

TCRdb keeps only in-frame clones here, not all; method: immunoSEQ multiplex PCR. This sample yields around 620,000 clones, of which roughly 96% are seen a single time; 0.095% to 0.14% belongs to the top ten. The rearrangement uses TRBV2 and TRBJ2-1; D not resolved. The receptor was isolated from a woman aged 30 to 39 in good health. The sequencing sample was made of naive CD8+ T cells sorted from blood. Written as DNA, the CDR3 is TGTGCCAGCAGCGAATCCCCCAATGAGCAGTTCTTC. It is translated as CASSESPNEQFF.